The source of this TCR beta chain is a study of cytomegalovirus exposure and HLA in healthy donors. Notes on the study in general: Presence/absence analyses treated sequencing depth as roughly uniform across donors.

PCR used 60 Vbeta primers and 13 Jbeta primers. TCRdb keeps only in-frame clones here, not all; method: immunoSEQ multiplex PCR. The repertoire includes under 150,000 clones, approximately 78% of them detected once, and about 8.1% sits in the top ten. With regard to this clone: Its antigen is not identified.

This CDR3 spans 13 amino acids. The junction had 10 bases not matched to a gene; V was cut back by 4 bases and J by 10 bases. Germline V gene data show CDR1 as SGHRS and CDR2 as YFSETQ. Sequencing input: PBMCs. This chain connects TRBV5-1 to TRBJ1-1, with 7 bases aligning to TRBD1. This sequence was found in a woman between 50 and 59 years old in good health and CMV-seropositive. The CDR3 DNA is TGCGCCAGCAGCCGCGACAGGGATATTATAGCTTTCTTT. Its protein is CASSRDRDIIAFF. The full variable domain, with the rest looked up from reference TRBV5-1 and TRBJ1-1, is KAGVTQTPRYLIKTRGQQVTLSCSPISGHRSVSWYQQTPGQGLQFLFEYFSETQRNKGNFPGRFSGRQFSNSRSEMNVSTLELGDSALYLCASSRDRDIIAFFGQGTRLTVV.